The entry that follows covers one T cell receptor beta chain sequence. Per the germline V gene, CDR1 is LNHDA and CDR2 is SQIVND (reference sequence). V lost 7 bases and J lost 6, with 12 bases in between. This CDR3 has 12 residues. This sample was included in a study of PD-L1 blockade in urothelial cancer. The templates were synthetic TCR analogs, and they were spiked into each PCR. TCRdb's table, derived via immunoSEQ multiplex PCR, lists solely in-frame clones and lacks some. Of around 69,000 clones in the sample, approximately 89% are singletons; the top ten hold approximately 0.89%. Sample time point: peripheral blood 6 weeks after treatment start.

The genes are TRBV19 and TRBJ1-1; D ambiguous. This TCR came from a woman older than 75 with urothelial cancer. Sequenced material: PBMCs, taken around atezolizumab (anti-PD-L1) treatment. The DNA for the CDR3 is TGTGCCAGTAATACGGGTTCGGCTGAAGCTTTCTTT. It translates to CASNTGSAEAFF.